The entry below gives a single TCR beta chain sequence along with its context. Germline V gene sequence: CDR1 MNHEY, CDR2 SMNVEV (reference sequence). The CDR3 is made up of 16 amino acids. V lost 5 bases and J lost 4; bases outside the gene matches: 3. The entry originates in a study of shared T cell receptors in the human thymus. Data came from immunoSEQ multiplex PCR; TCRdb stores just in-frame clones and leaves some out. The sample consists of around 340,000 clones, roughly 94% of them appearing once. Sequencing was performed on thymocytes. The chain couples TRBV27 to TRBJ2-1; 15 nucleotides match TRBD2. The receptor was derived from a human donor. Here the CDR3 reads CASSRTSGRGYNEQFF. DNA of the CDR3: TGTGCCAGCAGTAGGACTAGCGGGAGGGGATACAATGAGCAGTTCTTC.